This T cell receptor (beta chain) came from a study of beta chain features in type 1 diabetes. This clone was counted a few times. Its antigen is not known. Study findings and constraints: HLA influence on TCRB rearrangement stayed unresolved here. People with Type 1 diabetes carried modestly yet significantly shorter TCRB CDR3s in all four CD4+ subsets.

Expressed TCRB transcripts were sequenced, since all the RNA that had been isolated was reverse transcribed. Repertoires were generated with immunoSEQ multiplex PCR, while TCRdb's copy carries only in-frame clones and drops some. Here the sample spans roughly 100,000 clones, over 25% being singletons. V gave up 2 bases and J gave up 8 bases, with 16 bases separating them. Germline lookup yields CDR1 SNHLY and CDR2 FYNNEI. The CDR3 extends over 15 amino acids. Sample: central memory CD4+ T cells from blood. This sequence was found in a young woman with type 1 diabetes. This chain joins TRBV2 and TRBJ2-1; TRBD2 might be the D (6 bases). The CDR3: CASSEWQGGGYEQFF. The CDR3 nucleotides read TGTGCCAGCAGTGAATGGCAGGGAGGCGGTTATGAGCAGTTCTTC.